Shown below are 23 T cell receptor beta chains from a single sample sequenced in a study of blood T cell repertoires in COVID-19. The method was immunoSEQ multiplex PCR; TCRdb's version includes in-frame clones alone and lacks a portion of them. The table includes 210,000 or so clones, 70% to 90% detected once. Material: peripheral blood. The receptors stem from a woman under 30 who had recovered from COVID-19.

The chain employs TRBV5-6 and TRBJ1-2; 7 nucleotides match TRBD1. Per the germline V gene, CDR1 is SGHDT and CDR2 is YYEEEE. J was trimmed by 4 bases and V by 4 bases; bases with no gene match: 7. This CDR3 is built from 14 residues. The DNA of the CDR3 is TGTGCCAGCAGCCCCCCAGACAGGGTCTATGGCTACACCTTC. It encodes CASSPPDRVYGYTF.

Only a few counts were recorded for this clone. V is TRBV7-9 and J is TRBJ1-1; D is perhaps TRBD1 (6 bases). The CDR3 contains 17 residues. CDR1 is SEHNR, CDR2 FQNEAQ, per germline (reference sequence). V shed 5 bases and J shed 0 bases, with 19 bases lying between them. CDR3: CASSPRLRDTMNTEAFF. CDR3 nucleotide sequence: TGTGCCAGCAGCCCCAGATTAAGGGACACCATGAACACTGAAGCTTTCTTT. Variable domain in full (rest from reference TRBV7-9 and TRBJ1-1): DTGVSQNPRHKITKRGQNVTFRCDPISEHNRLYWYRQTLGQGPEFLTYFQNEAQLEKSRLLSDRFSAERPKGSFSTLEIQRTEQGDSAMYLCASSPRLRDTMNTEAFFGQGTRLTVV.

Only one count was recorded for this clone. The CDR3 reads CASSPEGAGDTQYF. CDR3 DNA sequence: TGTGCCAGTAGTCCTGAGGGGGCGGGAGATACGCAGTATTTT. The J gene is TRBJ2-3, the V gene TRBV19, with 7 positions matching TRBD1. After removal of 5 bases from V and 5 bases from J, the junction contained 7 bases not matched to a gene. There are 14 residues in the CDR3. The V gene's germline CDR1 is LNHDA and CDR2 SQIVND (reference sequence).

CDR3 DNA sequence: TGTGCCAGCAGAGGGACAGGGAGATCCTACGAGCAGTACTTC. Protein sequence: CASRGTGRSYEQYF. The V call is TRBV7-9, the J call TRBJ2-7, with 9 bases aligning to TRBD1. There are 14 residues in the CDR3. Germline CDR1 SEHNR, CDR2 FQNEAQ (reference sequence). J lost 1 base, V lost 6 bases, and 4 bases had no gene match.

A single count supports this clone. The chain carries TRBV9 and TRBJ1-2; 11 bases map to TRBD1. CDR1 is SGDLS, CDR2 YYNGEE, per germline. This CDR3 is built from 15 residues. V was pared by 3 bases and J by 4 bases, with 5 bases of the junction left unmatched. The CDR3 sequence is CASSGPGTGGYGYTF. The DNA for the CDR3 is TGTGCCAGCAGCGGGCCCGGGACAGGGGGCTATGGCTACACCTTC.

In nucleotides, the CDR3 is TGTGCCAGCAGCCCGAGGGGACAGTCCTCCTACAATGAGCAGTTCTTC. This codes for CASSPRGQSSYNEQFF. The chain has TRBV4-2 and TRBJ2-1, with TRBD1 matching 7 bases. Trimming removed 4 bases from V and 0 bases from J; junction bases left unmatched: 6. This CDR3 region has 16 residues. The germline gives CDR1 LGHNA, CDR2 YNFKEQ.

The chain couples TRBV5-1 to TRBJ1-2; D call uncertain. V was cut by 5 bases and J by 3 bases, with 11 bases left in between. Germline assignment: CDR1 SGHRS and CDR2 YFSETQ. The CDR3 runs to 13 residues. The CDR3 loop reads CASRGTGDYGYTF. Here the CDR3 DNA reads TGCGCCAGCAGGGGAACGGGAGACTATGGCTACACCTTC.

This rearrangement joins TRBV28 to TRBJ2-7; maybe TRBD1 (6 bases). V was shortened by 10 bases and J by 3 bases, with 19 bases between the two germline ends. The CDR3 consists of 14 residues. Per the germline V gene, CDR1 is MDHEN and CDR2 is SYDVKM. The CDR3 loop is CATGRAGDFYEQYF. For the CDR3, the DNA is TGTGCCACTGGTCGGGCAGGGGATTTCTACGAGCAGTACTTC.

The chain links TRBV7-8 to TRBJ1-2, with 10 bases fitting TRBD1. Germline loops: CDR1 SGHVS, CDR2 FQNEAQ. This CDR3 spans 15 amino acids. V shed 1 base and J 4 bases; nucleotides not matched to a gene: 3. The DNA for the CDR3 is TGTGCCAGCAGCTTAGGACAGGGGGCCTTCTATGGCTACACCTTC. Its protein product is CASSLGQGAFYGYTF.

The rearrangement joins TRBV9 to TRBJ1-2, with D uncertain. Germline loops: CDR1 SGDLS, CDR2 YYNGEE. V lost 0 bases to trimming and J lost 2 bases, with 8 bases between them. The CDR3 consists of 14 residues. CDR3 DNA: TGTGCCAGCAGCGTAGAGGCGGGCAACTATGGCTACACCTTC. Translation: CASSVEAGNYGYTF.

This chain uses TRBV5-4 with TRBJ2-5; TRBD1 is a possible D gene (5 bases). CDR3 length: 15 residues. V dropped 2 bases and J dropped 2 bases, with 13 bases sitting between them. Germline assignment: CDR1 SGHNT and CDR2 YYREEE (reference sequence). DNA for the CDR3: TGTGCCAGCAGCTTTAGGGGCGCCGGGCAAGAGACCCAGTACTTC. Translated: CASSFRGAGQETQYF.

The chain employs TRBV19 and TRBJ2-4, with D possibly matching TRBD2 (7 bases). V lost 3 bases to trimming and J lost 7 bases, with 13 bases between them. From germline, CDR1 is LNHDA and CDR2 SQIVND (reference sequence). The CDR3 is 14 residues long. For the CDR3, the DNA is TGTGCCAGTAGTATCGGGGGGCAATGGAACATTCAGTACTTC. Encoded protein: CASSIGGQWNIQYF. Combining the CDR3 with reference TRBV19 and TRBJ2-4 gives the whole variable domain DGGITQSPKYLFRKEGQNVTLSCEQNLNHDAMYWYRQDPGQGLRLIYYSQIVNDFQKGDIAEGYSVSREKKESFPLTVTSAQKNPTAFYLCASSIGGQWNIQYFGAGTRLSVL.

The chain employs TRBV2 and TRBJ2-7; 7 nucleotides agree with TRBD1. CDR1 SNHLY and CDR2 FYNNEI come from the germline V gene. The CDR3 runs to 14 residues. The V and J ends lost 7 bases and 2 bases, in that order; junction bases with no gene match: 8. CDR3 sequence (DNA): TGTGCCAGCACCCTCGGGACAGAAGCCTACGAGCAGTACTTC. Protein: CASTLGTEAYEQYF. The full variable domain, with the rest looked up from reference TRBV2 and TRBJ2-7, is EPEVTQTPSHQVTQMGQEVILRCVPISNHLYFYWYRQILGQKVEFLVSFYNNEISEKSEIFDDQFSVERPDGSNFTLKIRSTKLEDSAMYFCASTLGTEAYEQYFGPGTRLTVT.

V is TRBV7-3 and J is TRBJ2-2, with TRBD2 matching over 11 bases. The ends lost 0 bases at V and 8 bases at J; junction bases unmatched: 2. Germline V gives CDR1 SGHTA, CDR2 FQGTGA. CDR3 length: 15 amino acids. CDR3 sequence reads: CASSLTSGRAGELFF. The DNA of the CDR3 is TGTGCCAGCAGCTTAACTAGCGGGAGGGCGGGGGAGCTGTTTTTT. The full variable domain, rest sourced from reference TRBV7-3 and TRBJ2-2, is GAGVSQTPSNKVTEKGKYVELRCDPISGHTALYWYRQSLGQGPEFLIYFQGTGAADDSGLPNDRFFAVRPEGSVSTLKIQRTERGDSAVYLCASSLTSGRAGELFFGEGSRLTVL.

V and J are TRBV11-3 and TRBJ2-3; 15 bases fit TRBD2. V shed 5 bases and J 1 base; nucleotides not matched to a gene: 10. Germline CDR1 is SGHNT and CDR2 is YENEEA. This CDR3 is built from 19 residues. CDR3 in DNA: TGTGCCAGCAGCCTCGGGACTAGCGGGAGGCACCTGGGCACAGATACGCAGTATTTT. Translating gives CASSLGTSGRHLGTDTQYF.

The genes are TRBV27 and TRBJ2-5; 8 nucleotides match TRBD1. The J segment lost 8 bases and the V segment lost 6 bases, leaving 5 bases of the junction unmatched. CDR3 size: 12 residues. Per germline, CDR1 MNHEY and CDR2 SMNVEV (reference sequence). CDR3 nucleotides: TGTGCCAGCAGCTCAGGGGGCTTAACCCAGTACTTC. This sequence encodes CASSSGGLTQYF.

J is TRBJ2-1 and V is TRBV24-1; 7 bases match TRBD1. The CDR3 is 12 amino acids. Germline V gene sequence: CDR1 KGHDR, CDR2 SFDVKD. J was trimmed by 8 bases and V by 7 bases; bases with no gene match: 4. CDR3 nucleotide sequence: TGTGCCACCAGCTTTCAGGGGGATGAGCAGTTCTTC. The encoded protein is CATSFQGDEQFF.

This clone was detected once. The genes are TRBV27 and TRBJ2-1; TRBD2 aligns across 8 bases. Germline V gives CDR1 MNHEY, CDR2 SMNVEV (reference sequence). The CDR3 length is 13 residues. With V trimmed by 5 bases and J by 9 bases, 6 bases remained unmatched. In DNA form, the CDR3 reads TGTGCCAGCAGTCCGCGGGAGGAGGGTGAGCAGTTCTTC. Its protein product is CASSPREEGEQFF.

The chain recombines TRBV2 with TRBJ1-3; 9 bases agree with TRBD1. J gave up 4 bases and V 5 bases, and 6 bases lay outside the gene matches. The CDR3 is made up of 15 amino acids. Germline CDR1 is SNHLY and CDR2 is FYNNEI. CDR3 sequence: CASSSGQGRGNTIYF. In DNA form, the CDR3 reads TGTGCCAGCAGTTCTGGACAGGGGCGAGGAAACACCATATATTTT.

The gene calls are TRBV6-5 and TRBJ1-1, with 7 bases lining up with TRBD1. The germline V gene encodes CDR1 MNHEY and CDR2 SVGAGI. V lost 4 bases and J lost 4; bases outside the gene matches: 12. CDR3 length: 16 amino acids. For the CDR3, the DNA is TGTGCCAGCAGTTCCCCCTTGCTGGGACAGATCACTGAAGCTTTCTTT. Amino acid sequence: CASSSPLLGQITEAFF.

V gene TRBV24-1 combines with J gene TRBJ2-7, with 8 bases fitting TRBD1. V lost 4 bases, J lost 4 bases, and 11 bases stayed unmatched. Looked up from germline, CDR1 is KGHDR and CDR2 is SFDVKD. The CDR3 extends over 16 amino acids. The CDR3 region is CATSEGRRGLRYEQYF. CDR3 nucleotides: TGTGCCACCAGTGAAGGCCGCAGGGGGCTGAGGTACGAGCAGTACTTC.

This chain links TRBV11-3 with TRBJ2-2, with 15 bases matching TRBD2. Germline CDR1 is SGHNT and CDR2 is YENEEA. After removal of 5 bases from V and 6 bases from J, the junction contained 10 bases not matched to a gene. The CDR3 sequence is 18 residues long. The CDR3 DNA sequence: TGTGCCAGCAGCCCTGGGACTAGCGGGAGGAGGGCGGCCGGGGAGCTGTTTTTT. Translating it yields CASSPGTSGRRAAGELFF.

The chain joins TRBV5-4 to TRBJ2-7; D may be TRBD2 (6 bases). This CDR3 contains 16 residues. V dropped 4 bases and J dropped 7 bases, with 24 bases sitting between them. The germline CDR1 and CDR2 sequences are SGHNT and YYREEE (reference sequence). The chain's CDR3 is CASSPGRWGDIEEQYF. CDR3 bases: TGTGCCAGCAGCCCCGGCCGGTGGGGGGATATAGAAGAGCAGTACTTC.